The 32 T cell receptor beta chains presented below share a single source sample, sequenced in a study of high-grade serous ovarian cancer treatment subgroups. Clones were sequenced by immunoSEQ multiplex PCR, and TCRdb holds only the in-frame ones, with some missing. Of 2,500 to 3,000 clones in the sample, about 77% were seen once. Tumor samples were obtained before definitive surgery or chemotherapy. The specimen sequenced was tumor tissue. The source is a human donor with high-grade serous ovarian cancer.

V and J are TRBV28 and TRBJ2-7; D might be TRBD1 or TRBD2, each matching 5 bases. Germline V CDR1 and CDR2: MDHEN, SYDVKM. CDR3 length equals 13 residues. Trimming took 6 bases from V and 4 from J, leaving 13 bases between them. This CDR3 is CASRLPGRYEQYF. CDR3 coding DNA: TGTGCCAGCAGGCTACCGGGACGGTACGAGCAGTACTTC.

This chain joins TRBV4-3 and TRBJ2-3; 8 bases fit TRBD2. The V gene end was trimmed by 4 bases and the J gene end by 6 bases; junction bases not matched to a gene: 15. Per the germline V gene, CDR1 is LGHNA and CDR2 is YSLEER. This CDR3 region has 17 residues. This CDR3 reads CASSPFISGGGLDTQYF. DNA for the CDR3: TGCGCCAGCAGCCCATTTATCAGCGGGGGTGGCTTGGATACGCAGTATTTT.

The chain combines TRBV9 with TRBJ2-5, with D unresolved. From germline, CDR1 is SGDLS and CDR2 YYNGEE. The V and J ends lost 4 bases and 5 bases respectively, with 9 bases between them. This CDR3 is 12 amino acids long. Written as DNA, the CDR3 is TGTGCCAGCAGCTCTGAAGGGGAGACCCAGTACTTC. Amino acids: CASSSEGETQYF. The variable domain in full, with the rest retrieved from reference TRBV9 and TRBJ2-5, is DSGVTQTPKHLITATGQRVTLRCSPRSGDLSVYWYQQSLDQGLQFLIQYYNGEERAKGNILERFSAQQFPDLHSELNLSSLELGDSALYFCASSSEGETQYFGPGTRLLVL.

This clone appeared once. The rearrangement joins TRBV27 to TRBJ1-2; 8 positions match TRBD1. J lost 4 bases, V lost 7 bases, and 5 bases had no gene match. The CDR3 totals 13 residues. Per germline, CDR1 MNHEY and CDR2 SMNVEV (reference sequence). For the CDR3, the DNA is TGTGCCAGCACGTCAGGGGGCAGCTATGGCTACACCTTC. It codes for CASTSGGSYGYTF.

The chain carries TRBV7-3 and TRBJ2-1; D possibly uses TRBD1 or TRBD2 (5 bases each). V dropped 5 bases and J dropped 10 bases, with 15 bases sitting between them. The CDR3 runs to 13 residues. Germline V gene data show CDR1 as SGHTA and CDR2 as FQGTGA. CDR3 bases: TGTGCCAGCAGCACAAACCGGGACGCGGAGCAGTTCTTC. Protein: CASSTNRDAEQFF.

The V gene is TRBV19, the J gene TRBJ2-5; possibly TRBD2 for D (6 bases). Trimming removed 5 bases from V and 5 bases from J, with 15 bases in between. This CDR3 has 14 amino acids. Germline CDR1 is LNHDA and CDR2 is SQIVND (reference sequence). CDR3 in amino acids: CASSPTGVGETQYF. The DNA of the CDR3 is TGTGCCAGTAGTCCGACGGGGGTGGGGGAGACCCAGTACTTC.

The rearrangement links TRBV11-2 to TRBJ1-2; D remains ambiguous. The CDR3 contains 13 residues. Deletions cut 0 bases from V and 4 bases from J, with 6 bases between. CDR1 and CDR2 from the germline V gene are SGHAT and FQNNGV. This chain's CDR3 is CASSLDRGYGYTF. The CDR3 DNA sequence: TGTGCCAGCAGCTTAGATCGGGGCTATGGCTACACCTTC.

The V and J genes are TRBV5-4 and TRBJ2-7, with D tentatively TRBD1 or TRBD2 (5 bases each). CDR1 and CDR2 from the germline V gene are SGHNT and YYREEE (reference sequence). CDR3 length: 15 residues. The V and J ends lost 4 bases and 0 bases respectively, with 14 bases between them. CDR3 in DNA: TGTGCCAGCAGCACATCCGGGACGGGCTCCTACGAGCAGTACTTC. Its translation is CASSTSGTGSYEQYF.

V gene TRBV4-3 combines with J gene TRBJ2-1; either TRBD1 or TRBD2 may supply D (5 bases each). The ends were cut back, 5 bases at V and 5 bases at J, with 25 bases in the middle. CDR1 is LGHNA and CDR2 is YSLEER in the germline V gene. The CDR3 extends over 18 amino acids. DNA for the CDR3: TGCGCCAGCAGCTATACTTTCCTTGGATCCAGGGACCACAATGAGCAGTTCTTC. Translating it yields CASSYTFLGSRDHNEQFF.

This chain joins TRBV7-6 and TRBJ2-3; D perhaps matches TRBD1 (6 bases). CDR1 is SGHVS and CDR2 is FNYEAQ in the germline V gene. This CDR3 is 13 amino acids long. V lost 5 bases and J lost 4, with 10 bases in between. CDR3: CASSLQGSDTQYF. As DNA, the CDR3 is TGTGCCAGCAGCCTACAGGGTTCAGATACGCAGTATTTT. Variable domain in full (rest from reference TRBV7-6 and TRBJ2-3): GAGVSQSPRYKVTKRGQDVALRCDPISGHVSLYWYRQALGQGPEFLTYFNYEAQQDKSGLPNDRFSAERPEGSISTLTIQRTEQRDSAMYRCASSLQGSDTQYFGPGTRLTVL.

The chain uses TRBV11-2 and TRBJ2-7; D is perhaps TRBD1 or TRBD2 (5 bases each). The V end was cut by 1 base, the J end by 0 bases, with 13 bases between. CDR3 size: 16 residues. Looked up from germline, CDR1 is SGHAT and CDR2 is FQNNGV. The CDR3 DNA follows: TGTGCCAGCAGCTTAGTTGCCGGGACCTCCTCCTACGAGCAGTACTTC. As protein: CASSLVAGTSSYEQYF.

V usage is TRBV19 and J usage is TRBJ1-2; no clear D. The germline CDR1 and CDR2 sequences are LNHDA and SQIVND (reference sequence). V lost 1 base and J lost 4, with 10 bases in between. The length of the CDR3 is 14 residues. For the CDR3, the DNA is TGTGCCAGTAGTATAGTCGTCAGCCCCTATGGCTACACCTTC. Its translation is CASSIVVSPYGYTF.

The genes are TRBV6-6 and TRBJ2-7; no definite D call. Deletions cut 6 bases from V and 0 bases from J, with 12 bases between. This CDR3 region has 14 residues. CDR1 and CDR2 (germline): MNHNY, SVGAGI (reference sequence). The CDR3 region has the DNA TGTGCCAGCAGCGTCAGTTGGAGCTCCTACGAGCAGTACTTC. This encodes CASSVSWSSYEQYF.

The CDR3 loop reads CASSADSIEAFF. DNA for the CDR3: TGTGCCAGCTCAGCGGACTCGATTGAAGCTTTCTTT. The chain links TRBV18 to TRBJ1-1; D uncertain. The CDR3 runs to 12 residues. The germline gives CDR1 KGHSH, CDR2 LQKENI. Trimming shortened V by 5 bases and J by 7 bases, and 11 bases separated the two germline ends.

This clone occurred a few times. This chain links TRBV19 with TRBJ1-2, with D maybe TRBD1 (5 bases). V shed 4 bases and J shed 4 bases, with 13 bases lying between them. Germline V lookup: CDR1 LNHDA, CDR2 SQIVND (reference sequence). The CDR3 spans 14 residues. In DNA, the CDR3 is TGTGCCAGTAGTACAGGGATTAACTCCTATGGCTACACCTTC. It codes for CASSTGINSYGYTF.

The chain has TRBV27 and TRBJ2-1; D unclear. The CDR3 consists of 13 residues. CDR1 and CDR2 (germline): MNHEY, SMNVEV (reference sequence). V was cut by 0 bases and J by 4 bases, with 4 bases left in between. The CDR3 nucleotides read TGTGCCAGCAGTTTATCGAATTACAATGAGCAGTTCTTC. It specifies CASSLSNYNEQFF.

The rearrangement links TRBV19 to TRBJ2-3, with 12 positions matching TRBD1. Germline loops: CDR1 LNHDA, CDR2 SQIVND (reference sequence). The CDR3 sequence is 15 residues long. Trimming removed 3 bases from V and 5 bases from J; junction bases left unmatched: 3. CDR3 nucleotide sequence: TGTGCCAGTAGTATCGGGACAGGGGGCATAGATACGCAGTATTTT. This translates into CASSIGTGGIDTQYF.

The rearrangement joins TRBV5-6 to TRBJ2-7; D might be TRBD1 (5 bases). The V end was cut by 0 bases, the J end by 3 bases, with 13 bases between. The CDR3 sequence is 15 residues long. CDR1 is SGHDT and CDR2 is YYEEEE in the germline V gene. The CDR3 DNA sequence: TGTGCCAGCAGCTTGGAACCGGCGACAGTCTACGAGCAGTACTTC. Its translation: CASSLEPATVYEQYF.

The chain couples TRBV15 to TRBJ2-6; the match to TRBD2 covers 7 bases. After removal of 1 base from V and 4 bases from J, the junction contained 4 bases not matched to a gene. The CDR3 totals 16 residues. CDR1 is LNHNV and CDR2 is YYDKDF in the germline V gene (reference sequence). CDR3 nucleotides: TGTGCCACCAGCAGAGGGGGGGGAGGGGGGGCCAACGTCCTGACTTTC. As protein: CATSRGGGGGANVLTF.

The chain employs TRBV14 and TRBJ1-1; D is unclear. The CDR3 spans 16 residues. Germline CDR1 reads SGHDN; CDR2 reads FVKESK. With 0 bases removed from V and 0 bases from J, the gap between germline ends came to 11 bases. The CDR3 DNA reads TGTGCCAGCAGCCAAGAGGCCTTATGGATGAACACTGAAGCTTTCTTT. It is translated as CASSQEALWMNTEAFF. The full variable domain, rest sourced from reference TRBV14 and TRBJ1-1, is EAGVTQFPSHSVIEKGQTVTLRCDPISGHDNLYWYRRVMGKEIKFLLHFVKESKQDESGMPNNRFLAERTGGTYSTLKVQPAELEDSGVYFCASSQEALWMNTEAFFGQGTRLTVV.

This clone has just a few counts. The V and J genes are TRBV28 and TRBJ1-2; the D gene is possibly TRBD1 (5 bases). Germline V gives CDR1 MDHEN, CDR2 SYDVKM. The CDR3 has 13 residues. The V end lost 3 bases, the J end lost 4 bases, and 9 bases lay between the germline ends. The CDR3 reads CASSLGRGYGYTF. The CDR3 DNA sequence: TGTGCCAGCAGTTTGGGTAGGGGCTATGGCTACACCTTC.

The V and J genes are TRBV27 and TRBJ2-6, with TRBD1 matching 10 bases. Germline V gene data show CDR1 as MNHEY and CDR2 as SMNVEV (reference sequence). The CDR3 is 18 residues long. Trimming cost V 6 bases and J 1 base; bases outside gene matches: 9. CDR3 nucleotides: TGTGCCAGCAGCCGATGGACAGGGGGAGGGTCTGGGGCCAACGTCCTGACTTTC. This gives the protein CASSRWTGGGSGANVLTF.

This clone was seen just once. The J gene is TRBJ2-7, the V gene TRBV27; 11 bases agree with TRBD2. Germline assignment: CDR1 MNHEY and CDR2 SMNVEV (reference sequence). After removal of 2 bases from V and 7 bases from J, the junction contained 7 bases not matched to a gene. The length of the CDR3 is 15 residues. The CDR3 DNA follows: TGTGCCAGCAGTTTACTAGCGGGAGGAGGTGTAGAGCAGTACTTC. Amino acids: CASSLLAGGGVEQYF.

The chain employs TRBV9 and TRBJ1-1; D may be TRBD1 (5 bases). The germline gives CDR1 SGDLS, CDR2 YYNGEE. The CDR3 sequence is 17 residues long. Trimming removed 0 bases at V and 6 bases at J, with 21 bases between. The CDR3 DNA is TGTGCCAGCAGCGTAGCCGACCCGGGACGAGGTCACTCTGAAGCTTTCTTT. This encodes CASSVADPGRGHSEAFF.

The chain couples TRBV30 to TRBJ2-2, with D possibly being TRBD2 (6 bases). Trimming removed 5 bases at V and 5 bases at J, with 15 bases between. This CDR3 comprises 14 residues. Germline lookup yields CDR1 GTSNPN and CDR2 SVGIG (reference sequence). CDR3 sequence reads: CAWRKTSGTGELFF. CDR3 nucleotide sequence: TGTGCCTGGCGTAAGACTAGTGGGACCGGGGAGCTGTTTTTT.

V gene TRBV28 combines with J gene TRBJ1-2; D unresolved. The CDR3 covers 14 residues. Germline V gene data show CDR1 as MDHEN and CDR2 as SYDVKM. Trimming removed 2 bases from V and 2 bases from J, with 9 bases in between. The DNA for the CDR3 is TGTGCCAGCAGTTTACTAGGGCAGAACTATGGCTACACCTTC. Protein product: CASSLLGQNYGYTF.

This chain uses TRBV6-1 with TRBJ2-4, with D perhaps TRBD2 (5 bases). The CDR3 totals 14 residues. V lost 4 bases and J 6 bases, leaving 13 bases between the germline ends. Germline CDR1 reads MNHNS; CDR2 reads SASEGT. In DNA, the CDR3 is TGTGCCAGCAGTGTTGGGGATGAGGGAAACATTCAGTACTTC. It encodes CASSVGDEGNIQYF.

This chain connects TRBV30 to TRBJ2-3; 9 positions match TRBD1. J was trimmed by 3 bases and V by 0 bases; bases with no gene match: 4. The CDR3 length is 15 residues. Germline CDR1 GTSNPN, CDR2 SVGIG (reference sequence). CDR3 sequence: CAWSVGTGKTDTQYF. The CDR3 DNA follows: TGTGCCTGGAGTGTAGGGACAGGGAAAACAGATACGCAGTATTTT. The variable domain in full, completed from reference TRBV30 and TRBJ2-3, reads SQTIHQWPATLVQPVGSPLSLECTVEGTSNPNLYWYRQAAGRGLQLLFYSVGIGQISSEVPQNLSASRPQDRQFILSSKKLLLSDSGFYLCAWSVGTGKTDTQYFGPGTRLTVL.

The DNA for the CDR3 is TGTGCCAGCCTAAGTCTCTCTGGGGCCAACGTCCTGACTTTC. This encodes CASLSLSGANVLTF. J is TRBJ2-6 and V is TRBV2; unclear D gene. This CDR3 spans 14 amino acids. The germline V gene encodes CDR1 SNHLY and CDR2 FYNNEI. Trimming removed 8 bases from V and 0 bases from J, with 8 bases in between. The full variable domain, in which reference TRBV2 and TRBJ2-6 provide the parts outside the CDR3, is EPEVTQTPSHQVTQMGQEVILRCVPISNHLYFYWYRQILGQKVEFLVSFYNNEISEKSEIFDDQFSVERPDGSNFTLKIRSTKLEDSAMYFCASLSLSGANVLTFGAGSRLTVL.

Of note for this clone: Mismatch with germline at one junction end may stem from a read error. J is TRBJ2-2 and V is TRBV7-2; D not certain. This CDR3 is built from 14 residues. The germline gives CDR1 SGHTA, CDR2 FQGNSA. The CDR3 region has the DNA TGTGCCAGCAGTTATAACAGCAACAGCGGGGAGCTGTTTTTT. Its translation: CASSYNSNSGELFF.

This clone is large in the sample. This chain links TRBV6-6 with TRBJ1-1, with 8 bases lining up with TRBD1. This CDR3 is built from 16 residues. Germline CDR1 and CDR2: MNHNY and SVGAGI (reference sequence). Losses at the gene ends were 2 bases for V and 1 base for J; bases not matched to a gene: 6. The CDR3 DNA is TGTGCCAGCAGTTACGCGACAGGGGAAGGGAACACTGAAGCTTTCTTT. Its protein is CASSYATGEGNTEAFF.

Turning to this clone: Germline and junction disagree at one end, which may indicate a read error. This chain uses TRBV10-3 with TRBJ1-3; D not resolved. From germline, CDR1 is ENHRY and CDR2 SYGVKD. The CDR3 contains 13 residues. The CDR3 loop is CASSVLSGNTIYF. The CDR3, as DNA: TGCGCCAGCAGTGTGTTATCTGGAAACACCATATATTTT.